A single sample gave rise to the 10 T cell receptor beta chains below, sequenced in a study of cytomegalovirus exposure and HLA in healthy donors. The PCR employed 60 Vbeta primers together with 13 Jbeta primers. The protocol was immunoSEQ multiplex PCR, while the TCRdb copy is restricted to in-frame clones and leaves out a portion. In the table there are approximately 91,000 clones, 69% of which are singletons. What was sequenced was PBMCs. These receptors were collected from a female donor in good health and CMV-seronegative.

The CDR3: CASSPGVAEAFF. The CDR3 bases are TGTGCCAGTAGTCCCGGGGTAGCTGAAGCTTTCTTT. The rearrangement links TRBV19 to TRBJ1-1; D is undetermined. This CDR3 comprises 12 residues. V was shortened by 5 bases and J by 6 bases, with 10 bases between the two germline ends. Germline lookup yields CDR1 LNHDA and CDR2 SQIVND (reference sequence).

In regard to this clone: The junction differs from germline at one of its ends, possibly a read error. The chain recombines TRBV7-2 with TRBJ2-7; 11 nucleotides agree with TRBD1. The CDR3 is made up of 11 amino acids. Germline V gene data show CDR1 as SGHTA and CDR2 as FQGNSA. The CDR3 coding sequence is TGTGCCAGCAGCAACCGGGACAGGGGGGAGTTC. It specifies CASSNRDRGEF. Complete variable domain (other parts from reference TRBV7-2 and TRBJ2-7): GAGVSQSPSNKVTEKGKDVELRCDPISGHTALYWYRQSLGQGLEFLIYFQGNSAPDKSGLPSDRFSAERTGGSVSTLTIQRTQQEDSAVYLCASSNRDRGEFGPGTRLTVT.

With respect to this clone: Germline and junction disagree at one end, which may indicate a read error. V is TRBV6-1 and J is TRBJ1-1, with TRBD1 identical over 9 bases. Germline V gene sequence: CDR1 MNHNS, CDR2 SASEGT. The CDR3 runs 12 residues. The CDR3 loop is CASSEAQRDREF. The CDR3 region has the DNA TGTGCCAGCAGTGAAGCCCAGAGGGACAGGGAGTTT.

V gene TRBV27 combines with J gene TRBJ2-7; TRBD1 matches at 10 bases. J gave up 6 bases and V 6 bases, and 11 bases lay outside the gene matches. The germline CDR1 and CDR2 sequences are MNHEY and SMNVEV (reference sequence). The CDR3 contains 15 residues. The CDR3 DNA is TGTGCCAGCAGGGCCCGACAGGGGGCCGGGTCCGAGCAGTACTTC. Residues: CASRARQGAGSEQYF.

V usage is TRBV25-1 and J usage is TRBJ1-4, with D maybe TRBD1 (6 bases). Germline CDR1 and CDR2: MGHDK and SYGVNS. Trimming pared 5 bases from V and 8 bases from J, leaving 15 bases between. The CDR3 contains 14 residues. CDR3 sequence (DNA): TGTGCCAGCAGTAATACAGGGAGTGGGGAAAAACTGTTTTTT. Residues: CASSNTGSGEKLFF.

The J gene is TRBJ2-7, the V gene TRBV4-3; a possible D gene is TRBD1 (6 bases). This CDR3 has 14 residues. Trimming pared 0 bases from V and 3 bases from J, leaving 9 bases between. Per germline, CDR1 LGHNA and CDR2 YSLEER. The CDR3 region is CASSQEWTDYEQYF. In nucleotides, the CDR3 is TGCGCCAGCAGCCAAGAGTGGACAGACTACGAGCAGTACTTC.

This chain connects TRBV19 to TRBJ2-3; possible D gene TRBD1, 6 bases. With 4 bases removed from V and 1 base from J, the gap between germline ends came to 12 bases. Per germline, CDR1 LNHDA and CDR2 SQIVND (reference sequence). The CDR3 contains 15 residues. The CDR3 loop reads CASSKQGVGTDTQYF. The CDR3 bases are TGTGCCAGTAGTAAACAGGGAGTTGGCACAGATACGCAGTATTTT.

This chain's CDR3 is CASRKRELTGELFF. The CDR3 bases are TGCGCCAGCAGGAAGCGGGAGTTGACCGGGGAGCTGTTTTTT. The chain uses TRBV5-1 and TRBJ2-2, with 8 bases aligning to TRBD2. The germline CDR1 and CDR2 sequences are SGHRS and YFSETQ. This CDR3 spans 14 amino acids. Germline trimming cut 5 bases from V and 5 bases from J; bases unmatched to any gene: 5.

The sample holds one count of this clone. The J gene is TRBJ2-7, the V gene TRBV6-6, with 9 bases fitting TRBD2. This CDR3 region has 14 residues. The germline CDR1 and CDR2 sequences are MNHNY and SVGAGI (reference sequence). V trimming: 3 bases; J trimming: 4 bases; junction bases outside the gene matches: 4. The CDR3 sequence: CASSYQSGGYEQYF. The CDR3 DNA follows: TGTGCCAGCAGTTATCAAAGCGGGGGGTACGAGCAGTACTTC.

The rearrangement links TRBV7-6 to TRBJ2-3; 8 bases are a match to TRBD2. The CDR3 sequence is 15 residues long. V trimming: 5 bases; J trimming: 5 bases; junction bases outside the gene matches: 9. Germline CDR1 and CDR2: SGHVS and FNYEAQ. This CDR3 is CASSAAGEGGDTQYF. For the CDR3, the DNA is TGTGCCAGCAGCGCAGCGGGAGAGGGCGGAGATACGCAGTATTTT.